A selection of T cell receptor beta chains follows, all from one sample in a study of shared clonotypes between healthy human individuals. Repertoires were generated with immunoSEQ multiplex PCR, while TCRdb's copy carries only in-frame clones and drops some. Among hundreds of thousands of clones, about 95% were seen once, and the ten largest hold over 0.1%. The sequenced sample was naive CD8+ T cells sorted from blood. The receptors here all came from a woman in her twenties or thirties in good health. Each CDR3 is given with its conserved first and last residue. The D gene is left open where the match is weak. Size is omitted from some rows. Given values are once, few, many or a class for expanded clones.

>NA|TRBJ1-4|TRBV9|NA
CASSGGEGEKLFF
TGTGCCAGCAGCGGAGGGGAAGGGGAAAAACTGTTTTTT
>NA|TRBJ2-2|TRBV2|TRBD2
CASSGGLAGVGTGELFF
TGTGCCAGCAGTGGAGGACTAGCGGGAGTTGGGACCGGGGAGCTGTTTTTT
>NA|TRBJ2-5|TRBV6-1|NA
CASSGQGRETQYF
TGTGCCAGCAGTGGGCAGGGCCGAGAGACCCAGTACTTC
>NA|TRBJ2-1|TRBV28|NA
CASSLGEQFF
TGTGCCAGCAGTTTGGGGGAGCAGTTCTTC
>NA|TRBJ2-3|TRBV4-2|NA
CASSHKVIESADTQYF
TGTGCCAGCAGCCACAAGGTAATAGAATCCGCAGATACGCAGTATTTT
>NA|TRBJ2-5|TRBV7-9|TRBD2
CASSSLSGRATETQYF
TGTGCCAGCAGCTCCCTTAGCGGGAGGGCCACAGAGACCCAGTACTTC
>NA|TRBJ1-4|TRBV19|TRBD1
CASSIMDRIPTNEKLFF
TGTGCCAGTAGTATAATGGACAGGATCCCAACTAATGAAAAACTGTTTTTT
>NA|TRBJ1-1|TRBV18|NA
CASSPQGWAGPEAYTEAFF
TGTGCCAGCTCACCCCAGGGGTGGGCAGGTCCGGAAGCGTACACTGAAGCTTTCTTT
>NA|TRBJ1-2|TRBV9|NA
CASSVAGMNYGYTF
TGTGCCAGCAGCGTAGCAGGGATGAACTACGGCTACACCTTC
>NA|TRBJ2-2|TRBV13|NA
CASVGDQGNTGELFF
TGTGCCAGCGTGGGGGACCAGGGGAACACCGGGGAGCTGTTTTTT
>NA|TRBJ2-7|TRBV29-1|NA
CSVAGGATYEQYF
TGCAGCGTTGCCGGCGGAGCTACCTACGAGCAGTACTTC
>NA|TRBJ2-1|TRBV5-1|NA
CASSLAGSPYNEQFF
TGCGCCAGCAGCCTGGCGGGGAGCCCCTACAATGAGCAGTTCTTC
>NA|TRBJ2-3|TRBV5-1|TRBD2
CASSLGLASTDTQYF
TGCGCCAGCAGCTTGGGACTAGCGAGTACAGATACGCAGTATTTT
>NA|TRBJ2-3|TRBV18|NA
CASSPPMGREPTDTQYF
TGTGCCAGCTCACCACCCATGGGGCGGGAACCCACAGATACGCAGTATTTT
>NA|TRBJ2-7|TRBV13|NA
CASSSEADGRRAGYEQYF
TGTGCCAGCAGCTCCGAAGCGGATGGCAGGAGGGCAGGATACGAGCAGTACTTC
>NA|TRBJ2-6|TRBV27|TRBD2
CASSLLAGYGANVLTF
TGTGCCAGCAGTTTATTAGCGGGGTACGGGGCCAACGTCCTGACTTTC
>NA|TRBJ2-2|TRBV27|NA
CASSFSGNTGELFF
TGTGCCAGCAGTTTTTCGGGGAACACCGGGGAGCTGTTTTTT
>NA|TRBJ2-5|TRBV25-1|TRBD1
CASSERGGEETQYF
TGTGCCAGCAGTGAAAGAGGGGGCGAAGAGACCCAGTACTTC
>NA|TRBJ2-1|TRBV30|NA
CASLANYNEQFF
TGTGCCTCACTAGCAAACTACAATGAGCAGTTCTTC
>NA|TRBJ1-4|TRBV28|NA
CTSSPSWGMNEKLFF
TGTACCAGCAGTCCTTCGTGGGGGATGAATGAAAAACTGTTTTTT
>NA|TRBJ1-4|TRBV11-2|TRBD1
CASSSGQAWGEKLFF
TGTGCCAGCAGCTCGGGACAGGCATGGGGTGAAAAACTGTTTTTT
>NA|TRBJ1-4|TRBV18|NA
CASSFADTTTNEKLFF
TGTGCCAGCTCATTCGCCGACACCACAACTAATGAAAAACTGTTTTTT
>NA|TRBJ1-1|TRBV6-4|NA
CASSQTGNTEAFF
TGTGCCAGCAGCCAAACAGGAAACACTGAAGCTTTCTTT
>NA|TRBJ1-2|TRBV19|TRBD1
CASSIGTGILGTYGYTF
TGTGCCAGTAGTATCGGGACAGGAATATTAGGGACTTATGGCTACACCTTC
>NA|TRBJ1-4|TRBV27|NA
CASSLSAGWEKLFF
TGTGCCAGCAGTTTATCGGCAGGGTGGGAAAAACTGTTTTTT
>NA|TRBJ2-1|TRBV19|TRBD2
CASSIVRTSYNEQFF
TGTGCCAGTAGTATCGTCCGGACTAGCTACAATGAGCAGTTCTTC
>NA|TRBJ2-1|TRBV5-1|NA
CASSSRTVSYNEQFF
TGCGCCAGCAGCTCCAGGACAGTCTCCTACAATGAGCAGTTCTTC
>NA|TRBJ1-5|TRBV13|NA
CASSLRGGRQPQHF
TGTGCCAGCAGTTTGAGGGGGGGGCGGCAGCCCCAGCATTTT
>NA|TRBJ1-2|TRBV6-5|NA
CASSYSRTLGDYGYTF
TGTGCCAGCAGTTACTCGCGGACCCTTGGAGACTATGGCTACACCTTC
>once|TRBJ2-7|TRBV6-4|TRBD2
CASSDVRLALCLYEQYF
TGTGCCAGCAGTGACGTTCGACTAGCGCTGTGCCTCTACGAGCAGTACTTC
>NA|TRBJ2-7|TRBV19|NA
CASSIDLRSYEQYF
TGTGCCAGTAGTATAGACTTACGGTCCTACGAGCAGTACTTC
>NA|TRBJ2-7|TRBV10-2|TRBD2
CASYSPGTSGYEQYF
TGCGCCAGCTATTCCCCCGGGACTAGCGGCTACGAGCAGTACTTC
>NA|TRBJ2-1|TRBV6-4|NA
CASSPDLGSYNEQFF
TGTGCCAGCAGCCCAGACTTGGGCTCCTACAATGAGCAGTTCTTC
>NA|TRBJ2-1|TRBV6-5|NA
CASSYSLDLTYNEQFF
TGTGCCAGCAGTTACTCACTCGATCTTACCTACAATGAGCAGTTCTTC
>NA|TRBJ2-7|TRBV5-8|NA
CASTGQSVLEQYF
TGTGCCAGCACCGGACAGTCGGTCCTCGAGCAGTACTTC
>NA|TRBJ1-2|TRBV25-1|NA
CASSELTRAGYTF
TGTGCCAGCAGCGAATTGACCAGGGCAGGCTACACCTTC
>NA|TRBJ2-7|TRBV9|NA
CASSDPLTYEQYF
TGTGCCAGCAGCGACCCGCTAACCTACGAGCAGTACTTC
>NA|TRBJ1-4|TRBV15|TRBD1
CATSRSLTAGTGDEKLFF
TGTGCCACCAGCAGATCCCTCACCGCCGGGACAGGGGACGAAAAACTGTTTTTT
>NA|TRBJ2-7|TRBV5-4|NA
CASSPKTLPSEQYF
TGTGCCAGCAGCCCCAAGACTCTCCCCAGCGAGCAGTACTTC
>NA|TRBJ1-1|TRBV6-5|NA
CASSYVEGLNTEAFF
TGTGCCAGCAGTTACGTCGAGGGCCTGAACACTGAAGCTTTCTTT
>NA|TRBJ2-5|TRBV28|TRBD2
CASSFWAGTGSGTSGEETQYF
TGTGCCAGCAGTTTCTGGGCCGGGACAGGCTCCGGGACTAGCGGGGAAGAGACCCAGTACTTC
>NA|TRBJ2-7|TRBV9|NA
CASSVAGDYEQYF
TGTGCCAGCAGCGTAGCTGGGGATTACGAGCAGTACTTC
>NA|TRBJ1-5|TRBV5-6|TRBD1
CASSVRGQGFNQPQHF
TGTGCCAGCAGTGTGAGAGGACAGGGATTCAATCAGCCCCAGCATTTT
>NA|TRBJ2-1|TRBV4-2|TRBD2
CASSQDRGDEQFF
TGTGCCAGCAGCCAAGACCGGGGGGATGAGCAGTTCTTC
>NA|TRBJ1-2|TRBV2|TRBD1
CASTPGTGLYGYTF
TGTGCCAGTACACCCGGGACAGGGCTCTATGGCTACACCTTC